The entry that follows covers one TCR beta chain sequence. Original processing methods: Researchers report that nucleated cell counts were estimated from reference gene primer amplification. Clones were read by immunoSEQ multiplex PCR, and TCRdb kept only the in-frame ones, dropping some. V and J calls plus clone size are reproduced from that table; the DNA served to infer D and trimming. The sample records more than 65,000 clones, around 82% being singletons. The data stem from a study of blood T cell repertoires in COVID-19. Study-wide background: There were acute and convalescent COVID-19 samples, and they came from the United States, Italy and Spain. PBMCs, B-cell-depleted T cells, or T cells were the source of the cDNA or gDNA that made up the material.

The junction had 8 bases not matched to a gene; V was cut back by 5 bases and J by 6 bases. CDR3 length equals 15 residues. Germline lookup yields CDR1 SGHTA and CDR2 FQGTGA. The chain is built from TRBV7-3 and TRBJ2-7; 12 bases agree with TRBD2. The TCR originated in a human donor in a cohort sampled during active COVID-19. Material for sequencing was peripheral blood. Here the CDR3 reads CASSHRTSGASEQYF. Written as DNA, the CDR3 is TGTGCCAGCAGCCACCGGACTAGCGGGGCCAGCGAGCAGTACTTC.